The following is a TCR beta chain sequence with its context. This clone was seen only a few times. Which antigen it targets is not known. No base qualities exist here, and no much larger clone lies one base off it. The method behind the library was the immunoSEQ multiplex PCR assay. For the multiplex PCR, a mixture combining 60 forward primers for TCR Vbeta segments and 13 reverse primers for TCR Jbeta segments was used. The CDR3 region of rearranged TCR beta genes was amplified from genomic DNA by a multiplex PCR assay. On the Illumina HiSeq System, the amplified TCR beta libraries were sequenced as 87-base-pair reads. The source study handled its data this way. In a later analysis, 77 million or so unique TCR beta chains were counted across the 500 to 700 repertoires, and around 11 million of these chains were shared by at least two donors. A nearest-neighbor algorithm error-corrected the raw reads and collapsed the reads into unique sequences, merging closely related sequences to remove PCR and sequencing errors. Alignment of CDR3 sequences to IMGT reference sequences was used to assign V, D and J gene segments. Each retained sequence needed at least a six-nucleotide match to both a V gene segment and a J gene segment. A rearrangement was called productive if the CDR3 had no stop codons and remained in frame with V and J, and every other rearrangement was called non-productive. CDR3 was defined according to IMGT convention as the region running from the second conserved V-encoded cysteine to the conserved J-encoded phenylalanine. In an earlier analysis of roughly 580 of the donors, sequences lacking an unambiguous match to a single V gene segment were excluded. An earlier analysis of 587 of the donors called V segments functional above 56.7% productive rearrangements and segregating when the between-donor standard deviation exceeded 5%. A statistical classification framework was built for diagnosing cytomegalovirus status from the catalog of TCR beta chain sequences. A later analysis assigned V and J genes by comparing TCR nucleotide sequences with IMGT/GENE-DB human TR gene sequences. A later analysis assigned CDR3 sequences and most-parsimonious VDJ recombination scenarios with the TCRdist pipeline. In a later analysis, every TCR beta chain was defined by the combination of its CDR3 amino acid sequence and its V-gene family, and reads without a unique V-gene family were dropped. A later analysis removed 550 to 700 highly shared, low-generation-probability nucleotide sequences to deal with suspected cross-contamination and a sequencing artifact. For each public chain, a later analysis derived a clonal expansion index from normalized ranks of inferred template counts within each repertoire. A later analysis computed generation probabilities with a VDJ recombination model fitted to out-of-frame rearrangements, and checked the results against IGoR. In a later analysis, hypergeometric tests were used to score TCR-TCR, TCR-HLA and TCR-CMV co-occurrence, with a repertoire-size bias correction applied to TCR pairs. In a later analysis, false discovery rates were estimated by permuting HLA or CMV assignments 20 times. A later analysis grouped co-occurring TCRs with DBSCAN, adding TCRdist sequence similarity when clustering within HLA-allele-positive subsets. Co-occurrence clustering excluded repertoires with fewer than 30,000 or more than 120,000 public chains, plus five with anomalous nucleotide sharing. TCRdb retrieved this table from immuneACCESS and kept in-frame rearrangements only. Not all clones are present; in checked studies, unresolved V genes account for under half, and no reason is known for the remainder. Clone size and V and J calls were adopted from that table, with D and trimming inferred from the DNA. The sample table holds 110,000 to 150,000 clones, of which 70% were seen once. Approximately 1.6% of the sample comes from the top ten.

This record belongs to a study of cytomegalovirus exposure and HLA in healthy donors (dated by TCRdb to 2016 to 2017). Concerning the study at large: According to an earlier analysis of 550 to 700 of the donors, roughly 180 million T cells yielded roughly 100 million unique TCR beta sequences and approximately 300 Gb of sequence data. An early release covering roughly 580 HLA-typed donors comprised about 310 gigabases of sequencing data and around 85 million unique TCR sequences. The genetic ancestry cluster associated with self-reported Caucasian donors included roughly 84% of the roughly 400 genotyped donors. The study was designed to test whether signatures of past pathogen exposure could be identified by cataloging public T cell receptors. The T cell repertoires of roughly 660 subjects were profiled by immunosequencing and related to cytomegalovirus serostatus. Besides the first cohort of under 700 subjects, a separate validation cohort made up of over 100 different subjects was used. The study combined high-throughput TCR immunosequencing, statistical association of individual TCRs with disease status, and machine learning to predict cytomegalovirus infection status. A later analysis re-analyzed previously published TCR beta repertoires from roughly 690 donors and added high-resolution HLA genotyping to study TCR occurrence patterns. Rather than drawing on any new phenotypic data, the later analysis identified candidate immune exposures from TCR beta sequences and the way those sequences occurred across donors. An earlier analysis of several hundred of the donors applied high-throughput TCR beta sequencing to assess whether each TCR beta V gene segment acted as functional or pseudogenic. Donor age, sex, ethnicity and CMV serostatus were compiled together with the repertoire data. A later genetic analysis took genome-wide SNP genotypes for about 65% of the 666 donors and used that subset as a discovery cohort. All discovery cohort repertoires had been generated using a single sequencing platform. Class I and class II HLA loci were covered by the typing at four-digit resolution. Typing coverage varied by locus: roughly 629-640 donors for A, B, C, DRB1 and DQB1; some 520 for DQA1; over 600 for DPA1; roughly 470 for DPB1. Because of strong linkage in the cohort, five DR-DQ haplotypes were treated as single units for association and clustering. Across around 400 genotyped donors of the cohort, an average of about 240,000 unique TCR beta nucleotide sequences per donor were sequenced, and 15% to 20% of those sequences were non-productive. The paper's findings and limits, for the study overall: Because counts were too low, about 18 rarely observed V segments, including chromosome 9 orphons, were excluded from the earlier analysis of some 590 of the donors. Correlated functional status among segregating V segments might reflect linkage disequilibrium, but an unknown experimental factor could not be ruled out. An association between a missense DCLRE1C variant and V-gene and J-gene trimming of TCR beta chains was found in a later genetic analysis and replicated in an independent cohort. A group of highly shared sequence variants was considered likely to be a technical artifact of the sequencing pipeline. Three of the identified cytomegalovirus-associated TCR beta chains were confirmed in vitro to be specific for cytomegalovirus antigens. Compared with equally common non-associated chains, HLA-associated TCR beta chains in a later analysis were more clonally expanded and had lower generation probabilities. Broadly in line with IMGT annotations, most TCR beta V segments showed up in productive rearrangements about 87% or about 30% of the time in an earlier analysis of about 500 of the donors. For the cohort, immune exposure information was limited to CMV serostatus. In the study, some 160 TCR beta chains were listed as associated with cytomegalovirus. In this cohort, only TCR beta chains were sequenced, and detectable features were limited by the absence of alpha or paired-chain data. In a later analysis, several top co-occurrence clusters were reported to appear linked to parvovirus B19, influenza, CMV and Epstein-Barr virus. A further reported finding was that TCR beta sequences accurately predicted the HLA-A and HLA-B alleles for most subjects in the first cohort. Because the 87-base-pair reads could not distinguish some IMGT-functional V segments, including TRBV6-2 and TRBV6-3, those segments were excluded. Roughly uniform sequencing depth across donors was assumed in presence/absence analyses, although this assumption may not hold. Most CMV-associated TCR beta chains appeared to be HLA-restricted in a later analysis, and the HLA associations seemed to be driven largely by CMV exposure. Strong co-occurrence of HLA alleles, especially DR and DQ, made assigning TCR associations to individual alleles difficult. Because HLA typing was missing for some donors at each locus, association tests included only the typed subset. A later genetic analysis reported fewer N-insertions in productive TCRs among donors in an Asian-associated ancestry cluster than the approximately 670-donor mean. In a later analysis, the rate of TCR association differed among HLA loci, with DRB1 alleles having the most associated TCRs and HLA-C alleles having the fewest. A later analysis associated about 16,000 TCR beta sequences with specific HLA alleles at a false discovery rate of 0.05. Cytomegalovirus status was reported to be diagnosed by the classifier with high specificity and sensitivity in both the original and validation cohorts. The authors suggested that the approach could potentially be generalized to other disease states and immunological phenotypes. Across donors, most TCR sequences were observed very rarely, whereas some public TCRs were present in many individuals.

For CDR1 and CDR2, the germline V gene lists SGHDN and FVKESK. V is trimmed back by 1 base and J by 4 bases, and the junction contains 7 bases that no gene match accounts for. The CDR3, cysteine through phenylalanine, is 17 amino acids long. The DNA shown is the 51-base CDR3, in frame from base 1. The cohort comprised some 680 healthy bone marrow donors. At the time of sampling, every cohort member was nominally healthy, though immune exposures that went unrecorded were likely present. The donor was CMV seronegative and belonged to the group of 380 or so seronegative cohort members. Every donor gave a peripheral blood sample, and the peripheral blood mononuclear cells from that sample were used for TCR beta sequencing. The Qiagen DNeasy Blood Extraction Kit was used to extract genomic DNA from the blood cell samples.

The clonotype comes from a woman aged 25 to 39 in good health and CMV-seronegative. Sequencing used PBMCs. The chain uses TRBV14 and TRBJ2-2; 9 of the junction bases match TRBD1. At the DNA level, the sequence is TGTGCCAGCAGCCAAGTAGAGGGACAGGGAGTCACCGGGGAGCTGTTTTTT. The translation is CASSQVEGQGVTGELFF.